The clone carrying this TCR beta chain showed up many times. Its specificity is unknown. This CDR3 contains 15 residues. Trimming pared 0 bases from V and 2 bases from J, leaving 11 bases between. The germline V gene encodes CDR1 GTSNPN and CDR2 SVGIG (reference sequence). These data belong to a study of T-cell memory formation after mild COVID-19. Study-wide findings and caveats: Pre-infection memory already had some responding clones, implying cross-reactive memory joined. Day 15 to 85 contractors were CD4/CD8 balanced; later expanders leaned CD4+. Of the contracting clones, CD4+ ones lay mainly in CM and EM, and CD8+ ones in EMRA.

Barcoded TCR alpha and TCR beta cDNA libraries with UMIs came from 5'RACE using constant-segment primers. One entry per CDR3 protein, called by TCRdb with MiXCR from the 5' RACE reads. The data show 200,000 to 300,000 distinct CDR3 sequences, approximately 9% seen once. This chain connects TRBV30 to TRBJ2-1, with D perhaps matching TRBD2 (6 bases). The sequenced sample was PBMCs or a T cell subset sorted from them (not recorded which). This clonotype originated in a man aged 18 to 30 who had mild COVID-19 (a few samples of this study predate the infection). Cell type and time point are not known. The CDR3 loop reads CAWSVPGDPYNEQFF. Written as DNA, the CDR3 is TGTGCCTGGAGTGTACCGGGGGACCCCTACAATGAGCAGTTCTTC.